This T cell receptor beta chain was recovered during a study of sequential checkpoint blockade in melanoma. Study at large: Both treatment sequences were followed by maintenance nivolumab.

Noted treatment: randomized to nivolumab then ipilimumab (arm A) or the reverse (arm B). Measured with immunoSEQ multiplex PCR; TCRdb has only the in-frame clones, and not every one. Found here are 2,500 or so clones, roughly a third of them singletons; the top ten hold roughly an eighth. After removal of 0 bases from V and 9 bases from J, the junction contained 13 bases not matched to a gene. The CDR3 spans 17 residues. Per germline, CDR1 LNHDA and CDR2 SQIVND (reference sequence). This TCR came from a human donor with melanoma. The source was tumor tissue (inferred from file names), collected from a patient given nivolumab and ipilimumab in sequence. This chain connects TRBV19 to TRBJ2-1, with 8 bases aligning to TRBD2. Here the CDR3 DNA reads TGTGCCAGTAGTATAGATGGGACTAGTTATTCGGTTAGTGAGCAGTTCTTC. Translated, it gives CASSIDGTSYSVSEQFF. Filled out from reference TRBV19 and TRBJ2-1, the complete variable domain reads DGGITQSPKYLFRKEGQNVTLSCEQNLNHDAMYWYRQDPGQGLRLIYYSQIVNDFQKGDIAEGYSVSREKKESFPLTVTSAQKNPTAFYLCASSIDGTSYSVSEQFFGPGTRLTVL.